This TCR beta chain came from a study of T cells in Graves' hyperthyroidism and ophthalmopathy. Study conclusions and caveats: Most clonotypes expanded in thyroid above 0.001 were likewise present in blood. A median 6.5 months before onset, the model predicted ophthalmopathy.

Amplified TCR beta CDR3 regions came from RNA transcripts. The study used the HTBI primer set for a first-round RT-PCR of the TCR CDR3. TCRdb itself ran the multiplex PCR reads through MiXCR, one entry per CDR3 protein. The sample has fewer than 650,000 distinct CDR3 sequences; 46% are singletons. Lactation, pregnancy, other autoimmune disease or uncontrolled infection led to exclusion of patients. J gave up 6 bases and V 0 bases, and 10 bases lay outside the gene matches. Germline values: CDR1 DFQATT, CDR2 SNEGSKA (reference sequence). The CDR3 consists of 16 residues. Notes on this clonotype: The antigen is not known.

The source material was peripheral blood or thyroid tissue (not recorded which). The sequence came from an adult woman with Graves' disease, either hyperthyroidism or ophthalmopathy (not recorded which). The V call is TRBV20-1, the J call TRBJ2-1; 8 nucleotides match TRBD2. The CDR3 protein is CSAREGFRLAGNEQFF. The CDR3 DNA reads TGCAGTGCTAGAGAAGGCTTTAGGCTAGCGGGCAATGAGCAGTTCTTC.